The clone carrying this T cell receptor beta chain was counted a single time. The sample comes from a study of blood T cell repertoires in COVID-19. Study-wide context: COVID-19 samples from acute and convalescent phases originated in the United States, Italy and Spain. PBMCs, B-cell-depleted T cells, or T cells provided the cDNA or gDNA that made up the material.

The germline CDR1 and CDR2 sequences are LGHDT and YNNKEL (reference sequence). The V segment lost 4 bases and the J segment 4 bases; nucleotides outside the gene matches: 5. The CDR3 is 16 amino acids. In the original analysis: The authors estimated nucleated cell counts from reference gene primer amplification. The protocol was immunoSEQ multiplex PCR, while the TCRdb copy is restricted to in-frame clones and leaves out a portion. D and trimming come from the DNA, and the V and J calls and clone size come from that table. The top ten hold less than 7.5% of the sample, which has some 230,000 clones, approximately 80% seen once.

V usage is TRBV3-1 (or the pseudogene TRBV3-2) and J usage is TRBJ2-3; 13 bases agree with TRBD2. The specimen sequenced was peripheral blood. This receptor was obtained from a woman aged 45 to 65 with acute or convalescent COVID-19. The CDR3: CASSPTSGRAPDTQYF. Here the CDR3 DNA reads TGTGCCAGCAGCCCAACTAGCGGGAGGGCCCCAGATACGCAGTATTTT.